The T cell receptor (beta chain) under discussion was sequenced for a study of blood T cell repertoires in COVID-19. About the research overall: Samples taken during acute and convalescent COVID-19 were collected in the United States, Italy and Spain.

V was pared by 3 bases and J by 7 bases, with 17 bases of the junction left unmatched. The V gene's germline CDR1 is LGHNA and CDR2 YNFKEQ. CDR3 length equals 18 residues. Authors' methods: How many nucleated cells were present was estimated from reference gene primer amplification. The assay was immunoSEQ multiplex PCR, and TCRdb's table has in-frame clones only and misses some. V and J calls and clone size come straight from that table; D and trimming were deduced from the DNA. The table records 200,000 to 250,000 clones, about 85% of them present only once. This chain connects TRBV4-2 to TRBJ2-2, with 7 nucleotides matching TRBD2. The sequence was obtained from a man aged 25 to 40 with active or convalescent COVID-19. Sequenced: peripheral blood. The DNA for the CDR3 is TGTGCCAGCAGCCACAACAATCTCCGGCTAGCGGTAATCGGGGAGCTGTTTTTT. It yields the protein CASSHNNLRLAVIGELFF.